The present entry profiles one TCR beta chain with its context. The antigen it binds to is not known. The input lacks base qualities; no much larger clone sits a single base away. A patient counted as having stable Graves' hyperthyroidism if no progression to ophthalmopathy occurred over 18 months of follow-up. Hyperthyroidism patients were aged 18 to 65 years and newly diagnosed, with disease duration of less than 2 months. Patients with uncontrolled infections, other autoimmune diseases, pregnancy or lactation were excluded. Diagnoses relied on clinical symptoms, serum thyroxine and TRAb, thyroid ultrasound and orbital computed tomography. Trizol reagent was used to extract total RNA, and RNA quality was then checked on an Agilent 2100 Bioanalyzer. The source of the sample is a study of T cells in Graves' hyperthyroidism and ophthalmopathy (dated by TCRdb to about 2019). Notes on the research overall: A discovery cohort of about a hundred patients, 43 with Graves' ophthalmopathy and about 60 with stable Graves' hyperthyroidism, was used to find distinguishing TCR V-J signatures. For training and testing, the 100 patients in the discovery cohort were randomly divided in a 7:3 ratio. In roughly six Graves' hyperthyroidism patients, the study also compared T-cell repertoires from thyroid tissue with T-cell repertoires from blood. Whether ophthalmopathy could be predicted prospectively was tested in an independent validation cohort made up of 18 to 20 hyperthyroidism patients plus 17 patients who later progressed to ophthalmopathy. The paper reports TCR Vbeta CDR3 sequencing of fewer than 150 peripheral blood samples: over 40 ophthalmopathy, over 70 hyperthyroidism and around 17 progressor patients. After blood sampling, hyperthyroidism patients were treated with methimazole at a starting dose of 30 mg daily, and ophthalmopathy patients were treated with high-dose intravenous methylprednisolone. Results and caveats for the whole study, not just this receptor: No statistical method was used to set the sample size in advance, and investigators knew the group allocation. Most expanded thyroid clonotypes (frequency above 0.001) were also detected in blood, a finding suggesting that blood repertoires may reflect thyroid immune responses. In validation, the model predicted progression to ophthalmopathy with approximately 71% sensitivity and approximately 74% specificity, a median of about 6.7 months before onset. A 13 V-J signature model separated ophthalmopathy from stable hyperthyroidism, with around 91% sensitivity and 81% to 83% specificity in cross-validation and 80%/75% in testing.

Amplification of TCR beta CDR3 regions was carried out from RNA transcripts. The first round of RT-PCR for the TCR CDR3 was performed with the HTBI primer set and the Qiagen OneStep RT-PCR kit. Libraries were constructed in a second round of multiplex PCR, after which size selection and purification were carried out. Sequencing of the libraries was done on an Illumina HiSeq2000 using paired-end 100 bp reads. On the study's bioinformatics: Raw data were processed with SOAPnuke, discarding reads with adapters, uncalled bases, mean Phred below 15, or no exact constant-primer or identifier match. COPE v1.2.5 was used to merge high-quality paired reads, and clonotypes were defined as unique nucleotide sequences. MiTCR v1.1 was used to align clonotypes to the IMGT TRBV, TRBD and TRBJ reference segments. Only V-J combinations with frequency above 0.0001, covering about 99% of repertoires, were analysed. A TCS score was defined as the ratio of F50 (clonal expansion) to E x V (chaos), with BLOSUM62-based TCRdist applied between CDR3 peptides within each V-J. Welch's t-statistics and random forest reduced roughly 530 V-J features to roughly 13, which were used in a naive Bayes classifier (R e1071). Thyroid-blood repertoire similarity was quantified with the Morisita-Horn index. TCRdb reprocessing: public reads trimmed at Q25 with fastp, clones called with MiXCR, in-frame beta chains kept. When rows share a CDR3 protein, they turn into one entry using the most common DNA and genes. Here the V and J calls rest on TCRdb's processing, not on the authors' analysis. The sample data list about 580,000 distinct CDR3 sequences, and 46% of these were observed just once. The ten largest clones capture approximately 8.4% of the sample.

Counted from cysteine to phenylalanine, this CDR3 has 15 amino acids. The kept DNA is CDR3 alone, 45 bases in frame from the first base. A distance of 19 bases separates the germline ends of V and J, which lose 7 bases and 3 bases respectively. Based on the germline V gene (reference sequence), the CDR1 and CDR2 sequences are MNHEY and SMNVEV. The sequencing sample was made of peripheral blood or thyroid tissue (not recorded which). Recombination joined TRBV27 with TRBJ2-7; no confident D gene assignment can be made. This receptor was obtained from a woman in her late teens or twenties with Graves' hyperthyroidism. The nucleotide sequence reads as follows: TGTGCCAGCACCCAACGGGCAGGATTTTACTACGAGCAGTACTTC. This is translated as CASTQRAGFYYEQYF.